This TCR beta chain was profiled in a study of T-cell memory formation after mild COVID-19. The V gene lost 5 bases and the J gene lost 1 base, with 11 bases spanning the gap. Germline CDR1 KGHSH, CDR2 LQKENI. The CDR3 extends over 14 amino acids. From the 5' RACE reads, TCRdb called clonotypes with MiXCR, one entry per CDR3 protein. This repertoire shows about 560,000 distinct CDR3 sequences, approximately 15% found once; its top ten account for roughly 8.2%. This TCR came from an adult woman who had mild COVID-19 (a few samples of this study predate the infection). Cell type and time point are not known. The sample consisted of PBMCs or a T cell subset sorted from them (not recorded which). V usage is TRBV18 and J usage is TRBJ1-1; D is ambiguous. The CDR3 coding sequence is TGTGCCAGCTCAGACTTTAAAAAGAACACTGAAGCTTTCTTT. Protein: CASSDFKKNTEAFF.